These 28 T cell receptor beta chains were sequenced from one sample in a study of CD8 T cells in Susac syndrome. With random hexamers, reverse transcription was performed on about 0.5 to 1 ug of RNA. One entry per CDR3 protein results from TCRdb running MiXCR on the immunoSEQ multiplex PCR reads. The sample lists around 170,000 distinct CDR3 sequences, approximately 96% occurring once. Sequences were obtained from CD8+ T cells from PBMCs. These receptors all come from a human donor with multiple sclerosis.

This chain links TRBV7-2 with TRBJ1-5; TRBD1 aligns across 7 bases. With 4 bases clipped from V and 4 bases from J, the junction kept 4 bases outside the gene matches. The CDR3 runs 14 residues. Per germline, CDR1 SGHTA and CDR2 FQGNSA. CDR3 loop: CASSSPGGNQPQHF. The CDR3 region has the DNA TGTGCCAGCAGCTCCCCAGGGGGAAATCAGCCCCAGCATTTT.

This sequence joins TRBV6-1 and TRBJ2-1; possibly TRBD2 for D (7 bases). CDR1 and CDR2 (germline): MNHNS, SASEGT. The CDR3 has 16 residues. The V and J ends lost 8 bases and 0 bases respectively, with 17 bases between them. CDR3 bases: TGTGCCAGCGCTAGGGGGGGGCTCAGCTCCTACAATGAGCAGTTCTTC. Protein product: CASARGGLSSYNEQFF.

This rearrangement joins TRBV12-3 or TRBV12-4 to TRBJ2-1, with 8 bases identical to TRBD1. J was trimmed by 6 bases and V by 5 bases; bases with no gene match: 12. The CDR3 contains 16 residues. The CDR3 bases are TGTGCCAGCAGTCGATCCGGGACAGGCCTAATCAATGAGCAGTTCTTC. Translated: CASSRSGTGLINEQFF.

The chain carries TRBV3-1 and TRBJ2-1; 11 bases agree with TRBD2. The CDR3 length is 15 residues. Germline V gives CDR1 LGHDT, CDR2 YNNKEL (reference sequence). The V and J ends lost 5 bases and 8 bases, in that order; junction bases with no gene match: 8. The CDR3 region has the DNA TGTGCCAGCAGCGCACTAGCGGGAGTTCTCGATGAGCAGTTCTTC. Its translation: CASSALAGVLDEQFF.

J is TRBJ2-1 and V is TRBV4-1; D is unresolved. Germline V gene data show CDR1 as MGHRA and CDR2 as YSYEKL. Trimming left V 5 bases short and J 6 bases short, with 14 bases between. This CDR3 is 14 amino acids long. The chain's CDR3 is CASSGEQSRNEQFF. CDR3 DNA sequence: TGCGCCAGCAGCGGTGAACAGTCGCGCAATGAGCAGTTCTTC.

The chain joins TRBV15 to TRBJ2-1, with TRBD2 identical over 16 bases. V shed 0 bases, J shed 7 bases, and the junction held 3 bases outside the gene matches. CDR1 is LNHNV and CDR2 is YYDKDF in the germline V gene (reference sequence). CDR3 length: 17 residues. In DNA form, the CDR3 reads TGTGCCACCAGCAGAGAAGTGGGACTAGCGGGAGGGAATGAGCAGTTCTTC. Its protein is CATSREVGLAGGNEQFF.

The gene calls are TRBV7-9 and TRBJ2-7; unclear D gene. V lost 5 bases, J lost 7 bases, and 9 bases lay in between. From germline, CDR1 is SEHNR and CDR2 FQNEAQ (reference sequence). This CDR3 has 11 amino acids. The CDR3 DNA reads as TGTGCCAGCAGCCTAGAGAGAGAGCAGTACTTC. It encodes CASSLEREQYF.

V usage is TRBV20-1 and J usage is TRBJ2-1; possibly TRBD2 for D (6 bases). The CDR3 extends over 15 amino acids. V lost 0 bases to trimming and J lost 6 bases, with 15 bases between them. Per the germline V gene, CDR1 is DFQATT and CDR2 is SNEGSKA (reference sequence). CDR3 residues: CSAREFGGTFNEQFF. Here the CDR3 DNA reads TGCAGTGCTAGAGAGTTTGGCGGGACCTTCAATGAGCAGTTCTTC.

Only one count was recorded for this clonotype. The J gene is TRBJ1-6, the V gene TRBV7-6; possible D gene TRBD1, 6 bases. CDR1 and CDR2 from the germline V gene are SGHVS and FNYEAQ. CDR3 size: 14 residues. V lost 5 bases and J 9 bases, leaving 14 bases between the germline ends. The CDR3 DNA reads TGTGCCAGCAGCCAAGGGGGGGGTATTTCACCCCTCCACTTT. It specifies CASSQGGGISPLHF.

V usage is TRBV3-1 and J usage is TRBJ2-1; 8 bases line up with TRBD2. The germline gives CDR1 LGHDT, CDR2 YNNKEL (reference sequence). V was clipped by 5 bases and J by 9 bases; unmatched bases: 6. The CDR3 is made up of 13 amino acids. The CDR3 DNA follows: TGTGCCAGCAGCAGACCCCGGGGGGGTGAGCAGTTCTTC. Translated: CASSRPRGGEQFF.

The chain combines TRBV28 with TRBJ1-2; TRBD1 matches 10 bases. Germline values: CDR1 MDHEN, CDR2 SYDVKM. V was clipped by 4 bases and J by 5 bases; unmatched bases: 7. The CDR3 runs to 15 residues. CDR3 nucleotides: TGTGCCAGCAGTTCCACCCGGACAGGGGGTTATGGCTACACCTTC. This encodes CASSSTRTGGYGYTF.

This sequence joins TRBV20-1 and TRBJ1-1; D not resolved. Trimming cost V 5 bases and J 1 base, with 11 bases left between them. CDR3 length: 13 residues. Germline values: CDR1 DFQATT, CDR2 SNEGSKA (reference sequence). The DNA of the CDR3 is TGCAGTGCTCGCTCGTCATCGAACACTGAAGCTTTCTTT. It encodes CSARSSSNTEAFF.

The chain has TRBV7-2 and TRBJ2-7; D not certain. The CDR3 totals 14 residues. Germline CDR1 reads SGHTA; CDR2 reads FQGNSA. Trimming took off 6 bases at V and 2 bases at J, with 14 bases between the two ends. The CDR3 loop reads CASSPVGRAYEQYF. In nucleotides, the CDR3 is TGTGCCAGCAGTCCGGTAGGCCGCGCCTACGAGCAGTACTTC. Full variable domain (remainder filled in from reference TRBV7-2 and TRBJ2-7): GAGVSQSPSNKVTEKGKDVELRCDPISGHTALYWYRQSLGQGLEFLIYFQGNSAPDKSGLPSDRFSAERTGGSVSTLTIQRTQQEDSAVYLCASSPVGRAYEQYFGPGTRLTVT.

V and J are TRBV27 and TRBJ2-1; TRBD2 might be the D (5 bases). The germline V gene encodes CDR1 MNHEY and CDR2 SMNVEV (reference sequence). The CDR3 covers 14 residues. Trimming removed 5 bases from V and 3 bases from J, with 11 bases in between. The CDR3 DNA reads as TGTGCCAGCAGTACCTCGGGATTCTACAATGAGCAGTTCTTC. Translating gives CASSTSGFYNEQFF.

The chain employs TRBV12-3 or TRBV12-4 and TRBJ2-5; tentative D call: TRBD2 (6 bases). This CDR3 has 14 residues. The V end lost 6 bases, the J end lost 4 bases, and 15 bases lay between the germline ends. In nucleotides, the CDR3 is TGTGCCAGCAGGACTGCGGGATCAGGAGAGACCCAGTACTTC. Its protein product is CASRTAGSGETQYF.

The V call is TRBV3-1, the J call TRBJ2-7; no reliable D call. CDR1 is LGHDT and CDR2 is YNNKEL in the germline V gene (reference sequence). The CDR3 is 14 amino acids. V lost 1 base and J 3 bases, leaving 10 bases between the germline ends. This chain's CDR3 is CASSQVMGYYEQYF. CDR3 DNA sequence: TGTGCCAGCAGCCAAGTGATGGGGTACTACGAGCAGTACTTC.

Only one count was recorded for this clonotype. J is TRBJ1-1 and V is TRBV4-1; TRBD1 is a possible D gene (5 bases). V gave up 6 bases and J gave up 11 bases, with 13 bases separating them. Germline assignment: CDR1 MGHRA and CDR2 YSYEKL. The CDR3 contains 11 residues. The CDR3 loop is CASRAGGAAFF. In DNA form, the CDR3 reads TGCGCCAGCAGGGCCGGCGGGGCGGCTTTCTTT.

This sequence joins TRBV4-1 and TRBJ2-1, with 9 bases that match TRBD2. V shed 0 bases, J shed 4 bases, and the junction held 4 bases outside the gene matches. In germline, CDR1 is MGHRA, CDR2 YSYEKL. There are 16 residues in the CDR3. The CDR3: CASSQDRLAVYNEQFF. In nucleotides, the CDR3 is TGCGCCAGCAGCCAAGATCGACTAGCGGTTTACAATGAGCAGTTCTTC.

This clonotype was counted a single time. This chain joins TRBV29-1 and TRBJ2-2; D remains unclear. Germline CDR1 and CDR2: SQVTM and ANQGSEA. This CDR3 has 13 amino acids. The V gene lost 2 bases and the J gene lost 7 bases, with 11 bases spanning the gap. The CDR3 reads CSVEIPGYGELFF. The CDR3 DNA reads as TGCAGCGTTGAAATCCCGGGCTACGGGGAGCTGTTTTTT.

The rearrangement uses TRBV6-6 and TRBJ2-7; D possibly corresponds to TRBD1 (5 bases). V was cut by 2 bases and J by 5 bases, with 7 bases left in between. The CDR3 is 12 amino acids. Germline-derived CDR1 and CDR2 are MNHNY and SVGAGI (reference sequence). Written as DNA, the CDR3 is TGTGCCAGCAGTTACCTAGGGGACGAGCAGTACTTC. It translates to CASSYLGDEQYF.

The chain links TRBV4-1 to TRBJ2-3; D gene uncertain. The CDR3 contains 19 residues. Germline lookup yields CDR1 MGHRA and CDR2 YSYEKL. The ends were cut back, 1 base at V and 0 bases at J, with 20 bases in the middle. The CDR3 region has the DNA TGCGCCAGCAGCCAAGTCTACCCGCGCGAGCAGATTAGCACAGATACGCAGTATTTT. This sequence encodes CASSQVYPREQISTDTQYF.

The chain carries TRBV7-9 and TRBJ2-7, with 14 bases identical to TRBD2. CDR3 size: 17 residues. J was trimmed by 2 bases and V by 4 bases; bases with no gene match: 7. Germline V CDR1 and CDR2: SEHNR, FQNEAQ (reference sequence). CDR3 amino acids: CASSSSGLAGATYEQYF. The CDR3 DNA follows: TGTGCCAGCAGCTCGTCGGGACTAGCGGGGGCGACCTACGAGCAGTACTTC. Full variable domain (rest looked up from reference TRBV7-9 and TRBJ2-7): DTGVSQNPRHKITKRGQNVTFRCDPISEHNRLYWYRQTLGQGPEFLTYFQNEAQLEKSRLLSDRFSAERPKGSFSTLEIQRTEQGDSAMYLCASSSSGLAGATYEQYFGPGTRLTVT.

The rearrangement uses TRBV2 and TRBJ2-7, with a weak D call TRBD1 (6 bases). The CDR3 sequence is 12 residues long. The V and J ends lost 8 bases and 2 bases respectively, with 10 bases between them. Germline CDR1 is SNHLY and CDR2 is FYNNEI. CDR3 sequence: CASQGLTYEQYF. In DNA form, the CDR3 reads TGTGCCAGCCAGGGGTTGACCTACGAGCAGTACTTC.

The chain recombines TRBV4-1 with TRBJ2-3, with no clear D. Trimming took off 1 base at V and 7 bases at J, with 6 bases between the two ends. This CDR3 region has 12 residues. Germline V gene data show CDR1 as MGHRA and CDR2 as YSYEKL. The CDR3 is CASSQGQYTQYF. The CDR3 region has the DNA TGCGCCAGCAGCCAAGGGCAGTATACGCAGTATTTT.

The chain joins TRBV12-3 or TRBV12-4 to TRBJ1-5; D ambiguous. V was clipped by 3 bases and J by 7 bases, with 16 bases between them. This CDR3 is 15 amino acids long. DNA for the CDR3: TGTGCCAGCAGTTTTCTATGGGCAGATGAACAGCCCCAGCATTTT. This encodes CASSFLWADEQPQHF.

The chain is built from TRBV29-1 and TRBJ2-7, with a possible D match to TRBD1 (6 bases). Germline-derived CDR1 and CDR2 are SQVTM and ANQGSEA. V lost 7 bases and J lost 2, with 15 bases in between. The CDR3 loop spans 13 amino acids. CDR3 in amino acids: CSAEWDTPYEQYF. Written as DNA, the CDR3 is TGCAGCGCAGAGTGGGACACCCCCTACGAGCAGTACTTC.

The chain is built from TRBV9 and TRBJ2-1, with 12 bases aligning to TRBD2. The CDR3 is 16 residues long. With V trimmed by 0 bases and J by 8 bases, 6 bases remained unmatched. CDR1 and CDR2 (germline): SGDLS, YYNGEE. CDR3 residues: CASSVGLAGGYHEQFF. The CDR3 bases are TGTGCCAGCAGCGTAGGTCTAGCGGGGGGGTACCATGAGCAGTTCTTC.

The chain carries TRBV5-1 and TRBJ2-1; 12 bases map to TRBD2. There are 12 residues in the CDR3. Germline CDR1 reads SGHRS; CDR2 reads YFSETQ. With V trimmed by 7 bases and J by 13 bases, 6 bases remained unmatched. CDR3 protein: CASGSTSGSQFF. The CDR3 DNA is TGCGCCAGCGGGTCGACTAGCGGGAGTCAGTTCTTC. The whole variable domain, remainder taken from reference TRBV5-1 and TRBJ2-1, is KAGVTQTPRYLIKTRGQQVTLSCSPISGHRSVSWYQQTPGQGLQFLFEYFSETQRNKGNFPGRFSGRQFSNSRSEMNVSTLELGDSALYLCASGSTSGSQFFGPGTRLTVL.